These T cell receptor beta chains were read from a single sample in a study of shared clonotypes between healthy human individuals. Assay used: immunoSEQ multiplex PCR; TCRdb lists only in-frame clones, some missing. The repertoire includes about 2.3 million clones, 85% to 95% of them detected once, and about 0.41% sits in the top ten. Sequenced material: naive CD4+ T cells from PBMCs. Receptors originate from a man between 18 and 29 years old in good health. Some clones in this sample may be carry-over from other donors' samples. Both conserved end residues are part of each CDR3. Each record gives: V gene, J gene, CDR3 protein.

TRBV28	TRBJ2-7	CASSSLAPTYEQYF
TRBV6-1	TRBJ1-1	CASSETHDSGPSSFTEAFF
TRBV10-3	TRBJ2-3	CAISDTGERDTQYF
TRBV6-5	TRBJ2-7	CASGAGPYEQYF
TRBV27	TRBJ2-3	CASSDRLARTDTQYF
TRBV7-9	TRBJ2-3	CASLGTGHTDTQYF
TRBV6-1	TRBJ2-1	CASSEVAGVRDEQFF
TRBV4-2	TRBJ2-2	CASSLLTGTSQLFF
TRBV5-4	TRBJ2-3	CASSKQGADTQYF
TRBV5-4	TRBJ2-3	CASSLPSGSRDTQYF
TRBV25-1	TRBJ1-2	CASSAYTGNYGYTF
TRBV28	TRBJ2-1	CASSSRRSSYNEQFF
TRBV19	TRBJ1-1	CASSITEGMVGTEAFF
TRBV18	TRBJ2-7	CASSTGQGNHEQYF
TRBV5-6	TRBJ2-7	CASSKALFFSGSSYEQYF
TRBV7-8	TRBJ1-5	CASSFWSNQPQHF
TRBV11-3	TRBJ2-3	CASSAGGVTDTQYF
TRBV7-2	TRBJ2-1	CASSLVGSENYNEQFF